This TCR beta chain was found in a study of CD8 T cells in Susac syndrome. Random hexamers served to reverse transcribe roughly 0.5 to 1 ug RNA. immunoSEQ multiplex PCR amplified TCR beta CDR3 across 54 Vbeta, 13 Jbeta. One entry per CDR3 protein, called by TCRdb with MiXCR from the immunoSEQ multiplex PCR reads. Found here are 100,000 to 150,000 distinct CDR3 sequences, about 96% of them singletons; the top ten hold more than 0.095%. This sequence was found in a human donor in good health. Material: CD4+ T cells from PBMCs.

The CDR3 here is CASSQETSGSYADTQYF. CDR3 bases: TGTGCCAGCAGCCAAGAAACTAGCGGGAGTTACGCAGATACGCAGTATTTT. The gene calls are TRBV3-1 and TRBJ2-3, with 11 nucleotides matching TRBD2. Per germline, CDR1 LGHDT and CDR2 YNNKEL (reference sequence). V was clipped by 0 bases and J by 4 bases; unmatched bases: 6. This CDR3 comprises 17 residues.